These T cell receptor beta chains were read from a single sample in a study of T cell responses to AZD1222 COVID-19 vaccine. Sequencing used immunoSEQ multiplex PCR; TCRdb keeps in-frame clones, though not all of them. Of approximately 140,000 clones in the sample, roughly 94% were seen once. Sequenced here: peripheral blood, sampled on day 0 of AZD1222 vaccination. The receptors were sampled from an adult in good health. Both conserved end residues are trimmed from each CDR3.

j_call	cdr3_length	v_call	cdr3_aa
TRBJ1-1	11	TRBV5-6	ASSLAGVAEAF
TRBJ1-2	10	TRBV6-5	ASSRQEIGYT
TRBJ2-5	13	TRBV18	ASSPPGQWGETQY
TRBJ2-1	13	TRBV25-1	ASSELAGAKNEQF
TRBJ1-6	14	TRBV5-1	ASSSEGVPGNSPLH
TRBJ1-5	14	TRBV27	ASSSTADRSNQPQH
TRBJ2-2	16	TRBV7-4	ASIRLYDRHANTGELF
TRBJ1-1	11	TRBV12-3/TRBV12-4	ASKTGMNTEAF
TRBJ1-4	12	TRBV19	ASSRGRAEEKLF
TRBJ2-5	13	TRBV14	ASSQRGRIQETQY
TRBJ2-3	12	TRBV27	ASSFLQLADTQY
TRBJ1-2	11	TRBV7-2	ASSGGQVHGYT
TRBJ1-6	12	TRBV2	ASRSQGAYSPLH
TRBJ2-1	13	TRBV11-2	ASSTTSSSYNEQF
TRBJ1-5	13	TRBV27	ASSQLTGLNQPQH
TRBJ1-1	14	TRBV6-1	ASSEFPTGMNTEAF
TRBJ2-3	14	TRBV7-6	ASSSSSGRGTDTQY
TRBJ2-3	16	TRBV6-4	ASSDPYPTGFLYDTQY
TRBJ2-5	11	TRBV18	ASSAPMGETQY
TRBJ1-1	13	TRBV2	ASSEREYQYTEAF
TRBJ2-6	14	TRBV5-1	ASSLGGDSGANVLT
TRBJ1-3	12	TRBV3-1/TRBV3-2	ASSSRTQGNTIY
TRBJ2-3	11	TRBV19	ASSLVSADTQY
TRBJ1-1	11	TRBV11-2	ASSLERNTEAF
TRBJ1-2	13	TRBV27	ASKRLGGGFSGYT
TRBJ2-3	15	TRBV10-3	AISAPTQEVGTDTQY
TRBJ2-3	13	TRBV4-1	ASSQVGLGTDTQY
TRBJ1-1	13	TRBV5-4	ASSFGPGMNTEAF
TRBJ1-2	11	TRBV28	ASSLSWSDGYT
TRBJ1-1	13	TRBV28	ASSLTTGLNTEAF
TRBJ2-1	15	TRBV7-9	ASSLGVQGTPYNEQF
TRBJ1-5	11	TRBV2	ASTNQGTQPQH
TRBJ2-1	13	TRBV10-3	AIRTGTSGENEQF
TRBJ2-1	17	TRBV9	ASSPLGSGDPSSYNEQF
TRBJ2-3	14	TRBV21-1	ASSKGQGACTDTQY
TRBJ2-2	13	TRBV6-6	ASSPAGGYTGELF
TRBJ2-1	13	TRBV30	AWSDLGTGSNEQF
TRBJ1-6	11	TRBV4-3	ASSQVLLSPLH
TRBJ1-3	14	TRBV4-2	ASSQDQLASGNTIY
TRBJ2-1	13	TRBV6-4	ASSPGQGAGNEQF
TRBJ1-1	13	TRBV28	ASSLAGGPNTEAF